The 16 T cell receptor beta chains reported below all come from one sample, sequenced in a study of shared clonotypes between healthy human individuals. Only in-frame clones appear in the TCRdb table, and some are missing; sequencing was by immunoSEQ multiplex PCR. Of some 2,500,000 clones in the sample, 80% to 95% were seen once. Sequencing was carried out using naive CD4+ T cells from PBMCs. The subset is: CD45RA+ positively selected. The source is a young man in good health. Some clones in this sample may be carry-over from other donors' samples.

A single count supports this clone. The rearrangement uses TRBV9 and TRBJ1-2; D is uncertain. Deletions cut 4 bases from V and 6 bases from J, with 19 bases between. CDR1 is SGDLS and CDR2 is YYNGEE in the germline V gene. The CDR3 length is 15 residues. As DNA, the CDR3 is TGTGCCAGCAGCCTACTCGGAGAGGGAATGAATGGCTACACCTTC. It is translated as CASSLLGEGMNGYTF.

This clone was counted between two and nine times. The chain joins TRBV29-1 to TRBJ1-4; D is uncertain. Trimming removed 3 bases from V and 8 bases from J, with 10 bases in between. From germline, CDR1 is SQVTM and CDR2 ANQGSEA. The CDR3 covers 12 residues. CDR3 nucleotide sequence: TGCAGCGTTGAGGAGGCCGGGGAAAAACTGTTTTTT. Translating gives CSVEEAGEKLFF.

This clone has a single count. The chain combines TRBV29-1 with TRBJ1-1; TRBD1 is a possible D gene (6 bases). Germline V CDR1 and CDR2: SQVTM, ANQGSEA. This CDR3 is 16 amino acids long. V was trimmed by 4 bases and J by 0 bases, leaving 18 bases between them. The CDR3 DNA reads TGCAGCGTTGCTTTTGGACAGTGGGCCATGAACACTGAAGCTTTCTTT. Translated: CSVAFGQWAMNTEAFF.

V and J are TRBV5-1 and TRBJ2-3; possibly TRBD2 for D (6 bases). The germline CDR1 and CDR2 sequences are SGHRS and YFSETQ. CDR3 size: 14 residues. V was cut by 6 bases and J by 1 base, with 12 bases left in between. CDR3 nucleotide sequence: TGCGCCAGCACCTCGGGAGAGGGCACAGATACGCAGTATTTT. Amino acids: CASTSGEGTDTQYF.

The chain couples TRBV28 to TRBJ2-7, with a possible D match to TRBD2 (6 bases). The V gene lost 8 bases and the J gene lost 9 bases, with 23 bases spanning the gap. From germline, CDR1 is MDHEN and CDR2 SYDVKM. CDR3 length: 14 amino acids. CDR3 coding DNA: TGTGCCAGCCGGGGGAACTCTGGTAGTTTTGCGCAGTACTTC. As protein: CASRGNSGSFAQYF.

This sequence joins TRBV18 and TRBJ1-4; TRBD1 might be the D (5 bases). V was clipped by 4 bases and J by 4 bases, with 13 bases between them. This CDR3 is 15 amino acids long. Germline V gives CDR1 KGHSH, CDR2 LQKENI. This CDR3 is CASSLRRQINEKLFF. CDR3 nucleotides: TGTGCCAGCTCACTACGACGACAGATTAATGAAAAACTGTTTTTT.

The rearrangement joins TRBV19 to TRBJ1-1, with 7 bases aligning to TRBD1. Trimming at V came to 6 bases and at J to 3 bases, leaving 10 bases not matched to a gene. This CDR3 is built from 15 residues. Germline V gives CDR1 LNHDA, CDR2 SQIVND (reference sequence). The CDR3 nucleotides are TGTGCCAGTAGCGACACCTTCAGGGGGGACACTGAAGCTTTCTTT. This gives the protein CASSDTFRGDTEAFF. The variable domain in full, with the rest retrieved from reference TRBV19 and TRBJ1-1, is DGGITQSPKYLFRKEGQNVTLSCEQNLNHDAMYWYRQDPGQGLRLIYYSQIVNDFQKGDIAEGYSVSREKKESFPLTVTSAQKNPTAFYLCASSDTFRGDTEAFFGQGTRLTVV.

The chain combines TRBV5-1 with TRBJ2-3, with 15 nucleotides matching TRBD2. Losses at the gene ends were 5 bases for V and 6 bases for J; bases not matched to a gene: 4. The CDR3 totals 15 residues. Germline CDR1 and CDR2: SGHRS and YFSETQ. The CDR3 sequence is CASSGGTSGRDTQYF. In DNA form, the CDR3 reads TGCGCCAGCAGTGGCGGGACTAGCGGGAGGGATACGCAGTATTTT.

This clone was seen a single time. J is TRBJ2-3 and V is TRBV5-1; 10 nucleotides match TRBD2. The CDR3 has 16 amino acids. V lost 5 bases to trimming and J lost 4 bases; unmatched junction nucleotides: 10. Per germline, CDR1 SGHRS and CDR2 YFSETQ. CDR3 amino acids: CASRTRASGSADTQYF. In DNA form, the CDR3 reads TGCGCCAGCAGAACGCGGGCTAGCGGGAGTGCAGATACGCAGTATTTT.

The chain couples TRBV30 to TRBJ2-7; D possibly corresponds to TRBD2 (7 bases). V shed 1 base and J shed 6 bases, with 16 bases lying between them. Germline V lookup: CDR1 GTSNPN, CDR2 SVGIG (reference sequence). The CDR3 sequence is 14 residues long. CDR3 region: CAWSAHTRGGEQYF. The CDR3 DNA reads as TGTGCCTGGAGTGCCCACACTAGGGGGGGCGAGCAGTACTTC.

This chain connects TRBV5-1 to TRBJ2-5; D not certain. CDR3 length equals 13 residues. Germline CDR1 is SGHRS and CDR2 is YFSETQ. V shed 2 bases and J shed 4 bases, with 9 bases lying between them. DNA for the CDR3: TGCGCCAGCAGCTTCCTATACCGAGAGACCCAGTACTTC. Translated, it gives CASSFLYRETQYF.

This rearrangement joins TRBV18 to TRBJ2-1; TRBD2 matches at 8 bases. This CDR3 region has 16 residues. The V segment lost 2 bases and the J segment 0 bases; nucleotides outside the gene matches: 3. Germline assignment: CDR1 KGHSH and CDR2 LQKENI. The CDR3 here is CASSPGSGSSYNEQFF. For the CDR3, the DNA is TGTGCCAGCTCACCAGGGAGCGGGAGCTCCTACAATGAGCAGTTCTTC. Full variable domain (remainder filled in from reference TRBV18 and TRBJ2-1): NAGVMQNPRHLVRRRGQEARLRCSPMKGHSHVYWYRQLPEEGLKFMVYLQKENIIDESGMPKERFSAEFPKEGPSILRIQQVVRGDSAAYFCASSPGSGSSYNEQFFGPGTRLTVL.

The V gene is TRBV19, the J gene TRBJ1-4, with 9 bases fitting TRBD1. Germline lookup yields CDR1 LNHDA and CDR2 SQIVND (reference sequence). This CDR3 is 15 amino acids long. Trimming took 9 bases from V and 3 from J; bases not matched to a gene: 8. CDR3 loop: CARQGAYQANEKLFF. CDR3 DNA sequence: TGTGCCAGACAGGGGGCCTATCAAGCTAATGAAAAACTGTTTTTT. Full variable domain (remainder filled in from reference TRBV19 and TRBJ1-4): DGGITQSPKYLFRKEGQNVTLSCEQNLNHDAMYWYRQDPGQGLRLIYYSQIVNDFQKGDIAEGYSVSREKKESFPLTVTSAQKNPTAFYLCARQGAYQANEKLFFGSGTQLSVL.

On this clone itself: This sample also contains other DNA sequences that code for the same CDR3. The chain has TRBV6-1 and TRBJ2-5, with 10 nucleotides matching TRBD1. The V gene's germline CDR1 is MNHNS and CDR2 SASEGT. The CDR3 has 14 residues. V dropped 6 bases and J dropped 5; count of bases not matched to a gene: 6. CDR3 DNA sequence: TGTGCCAGCAGAAGACAGGGGGCGCGGGAGACCCAGTACTTC. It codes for CASRRQGARETQYF.

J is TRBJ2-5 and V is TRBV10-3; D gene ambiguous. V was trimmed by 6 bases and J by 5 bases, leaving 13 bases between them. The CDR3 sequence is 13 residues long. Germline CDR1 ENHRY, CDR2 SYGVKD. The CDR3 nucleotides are TGTGCCATCAGCTACACCCCAGAGGAGACCCAGTACTTC. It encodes CAISYTPEETQYF.

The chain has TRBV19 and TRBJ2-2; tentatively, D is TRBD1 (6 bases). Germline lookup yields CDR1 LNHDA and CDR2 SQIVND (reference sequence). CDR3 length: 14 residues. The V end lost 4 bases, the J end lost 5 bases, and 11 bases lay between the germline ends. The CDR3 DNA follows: TGTGCCAGTAGTAGAGCAGGGGATACCGGGGAGCTGTTTTTT. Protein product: CASSRAGDTGELFF. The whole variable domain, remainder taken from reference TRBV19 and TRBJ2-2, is DGGITQSPKYLFRKEGQNVTLSCEQNLNHDAMYWYRQDPGQGLRLIYYSQIVNDFQKGDIAEGYSVSREKKESFPLTVTSAQKNPTAFYLCASSRAGDTGELFFGEGSRLTVL.